The rows below give T cell receptor beta chains drawn from one sample of a study of Ad26.COV2.S vaccination and SARS-CoV-2 variants. The repertoire was sequenced with immunoSEQ multiplex PCR; TCRdb's copy has only in-frame clones and lacks some. The table lists about 350,000 clones, 85% of them singletons. Sequenced material: peripheral blood, taken in a trial of Ad26.COV2.S vaccine versus placebo. The source of these receptors is a person between 18 and 59 years old who received the Ad26.COV2.S COVID-19 vaccine or a placebo. CDR3s include the opening cysteine and the closing phenylalanine or tryptophan. Fields, in order: D gene, J gene, clone size, V gene, CDR3 protein, CDR3 DNA. A D gene is named only where the DNA matches it firmly. A clone size is listed for some rows: how often the clone was seen (once, few, many), or a class if it is expanded.

TRBD2 TRBJ2-1 . TRBV5-6 CASTLVTSGDNEQFF TGTGCCAGCACCCTCGTCACTAGCGGGGACAATGAGCAGTTCTTC
. TRBJ2-1 . TRBV3-1/TRBV3-2 CASSWTLRPYNEQFF TGTGCCAGCAGTTGGACTCTCCGCCCCTACAATGAGCAGTTCTTC
TRBD1 TRBJ1-6 . TRBV2 CASRVTGDNSPLHF TGTGCCAGCAGGGTCACAGGGGACAATTCACCCCTCCACTTT
. TRBJ2-6 . TRBV4-1 CASSRGDTSSGANVLTF TGCGCCAGCAGCCGCGGGGACACCAGCTCTGGGGCCAACGTCCTGACTTTC
TRBD2 TRBJ2-7 . TRBV6-5 CASSWRTSGSYEQYF TGTGCCAGCAGTTGGAGGACTAGCGGCTCCTACGAGCAGTACTTC
. TRBJ2-7 . TRBV28 CASSPGGESYEQYF TGTGCCAGCAGTCCTGGGGGCGAATCCTACGAGCAGTACTTC
TRBD1 TRBJ2-7 . TRBV29-1 CSAYGGQGYEQYF TGCAGCGCCTATGGGGGACAGGGGTACGAGCAGTACTTC
. TRBJ1-3 . TRBV4-1 CASSWGSFSGNTIYF TGCGCCAGCAGTTGGGGATCTTTCTCTGGAAACACCATATATTTT
. TRBJ1-4 . TRBV27 CASSLWGEASEKLFF TGTGCCAGCAGTTTATGGGGCGAGGCGAGTGAAAAACTGTTTTTT
. TRBJ1-2 few TRBV6-5 CASSLDADNYGYTF TGTGCCAGCAGTCTGGATGCAGACAACTATGGCTACACCTTC
. TRBJ2-5 . TRBV11-3 CASSLGAYQETQYF TGTGCCAGCAGCTTGGGGGCGTACCAAGAGACCCAGTACTTC
. TRBJ2-5 . TRBV19 CASSRTATKETQYF TGTGCCAGTAGTAGAACGGCAACTAAGGAGACCCAGTACTTC
. TRBJ2-7 . TRBV5-4 CASSLGLDLYEQYF TGTGCCAGCAGCTTGGGTTTGGACCTCTACGAGCAGTACTTC
. TRBJ1-2 . TRBV28 CASSLDYGYTF TGTGCCAGCAGTCTCGACTATGGCTACACCTTC
. TRBJ2-5 . TRBV18 CASSKTRGNKETQYF TGTGCCAGCTCCAAAACTCGGGGAAATAAAGAGACCCAGTACTTC
TRBD1 TRBJ1-1 . TRBV19 CASSGTGGLAEAFF TGTGCCAGTAGTGGCACAGGGGGCTTGGCTGAAGCTTTCTTT
. TRBJ2-5 . TRBV27 CASSSPGGPQETQYF TGTGCCAGCAGTTCCCCGGGGGGCCCCCAAGAGACCCAGTACTTC
. TRBJ2-3 . TRBV5-8 CASSLAVAGLDTQYF TGTGCCAGCAGCTTGGCTGTTGCGGGGTTGGATACGCAGTATTTT
. TRBJ1-1 . TRBV9 CASTPPGRVTEAFF TGTGCCAGCACCCCGCCAGGGCGTGTCACTGAAGCTTTCTTT
. TRBJ1-5 . TRBV3-1/TRBV3-2 CASSQGVNQPQHF TGTGCCAGCAGCCAAGGAGTAAATCAGCCCCAGCATTTT
. TRBJ2-1 . TRBV28 CASGGGGYNEQFF TGTGCCAGCGGTGGGGGCGGGTACAATGAGCAGTTCTTC
. TRBJ1-2 few TRBV4-1 CASSQEGNYGYTF TGCGCCAGCAGCCAAGAGGGCAACTATGGCTACACCTTC
TRBD2 TRBJ2-3 once TRBV7-2 CASSYDLAGEADTQYF TGTGCCAGCAGCTACGACCTAGCGGGGGAGGCAGATACGCAGTATTTT
TRBD1 TRBJ1-1 . TRBV5-1 CASSPSLGQGRSEAFF TGCGCCAGCAGCCCCTCCCTGGGACAGGGGCGATCTGAAGCTTTCTTT
TRBD1 TRBJ2-7 few TRBV5-6 CASTITGGSYEQYF TGTGCCAGCACTATTACAGGGGGCTCCTACGAGCAGTACTTC
. TRBJ1-1 . TRBV30 CAWSVLDKNTEAFF TGTGCCTGGAGTGTACTTGACAAGAACACTGAAGCTTTCTTT
TRBD2 TRBJ2-4 . TRBV10-2 CASSHQGGGTGDIQYF TGCGCCAGCAGTCACCAAGGCGGGGGGACTGGGGACATTCAGTACTTC
. TRBJ2-2 . TRBV18 CASSTGTPVLDKLFF TGTGCCAGCTCCACCGGGACCCCGGTGTTGGACAAGCTGTTTTTT
TRBD2 TRBJ2-1 . TRBV6-1 CASSVLRLAGASSNEQFF TGTGCCAGCAGTGTTTTACGACTAGCGGGAGCGTCCTCCAATGAGCAGTTCTTC
. TRBJ2-3 . TRBV7-9 CASSLPRMGPPLYF TGTGCCAGCAGCTTACCACGAATGGGCCCCCCGTTGTATTTT
. TRBJ2-7 once TRBV6-5 CASSKPQGGNEQYF TGTGCCAGCAGTAAACCCCAGGGGGGCAACGAGCAGTACTTC
. TRBJ1-4 . TRBV5-1 CASSTVPSINEKLFF TGCGCCAGCAGCACGGTCCCAAGCATTAATGAAAAACTGTTTTTT
TRBD2 TRBJ2-1 . TRBV5-1 CASSFSGENEQFF TGCGCCAGCAGCTTTAGCGGGGAGAATGAGCAGTTCTTC
. TRBJ2-7 once TRBV7-2 CASSESDRYEQYF TGTGCCAGCAGCGAATCGGACCGCTACGAGCAGTACTTC
. TRBJ2-7 . TRBV30 CAWSRLAPFSYEQYF TGTGCCTGGAGTAGGTTAGCGCCCTTCTCCTACGAGCAGTACTTC
. TRBJ2-5 . TRBV6-2/TRBV6-3 CASSLRIREETQYF TGTGCCAGCAGTCTAAGGATCAGGGAGGAGACCCAGTACTTC
. TRBJ2-1 . TRBV9 CASSVGKNKQTYNEQFF TGTGCCAGCAGCGTTGGGAAGAACAAACAGACCTACAATGAGCAGTTCTTC
. TRBJ1-5 . TRBV6-5 CASSYSTDQPQHF TGTGCCAGCAGTTACTCGACGGATCAGCCCCAGCATTTT
. TRBJ1-1 few TRBV7-2 CASSLLPGENTEAFF TGTGCCAGCAGCTTACTTCCAGGGGAGAACACTGAAGCTTTCTTT
TRBD2 TRBJ2-7 . TRBV11-2 CASSLGRRGIAGLGVEQYF TGTGCCAGCAGCCTAGGGAGGAGGGGGATAGCGGGGCTTGGTGTAGAGCAGTACTTC
. TRBJ1-5 . TRBV6-2/TRBV6-3 CASSYVGNQPQHF TGTGCCAGCAGTTACGTTGGCAATCAGCCCCAGCATTTT
. TRBJ2-1 . TRBV12-5 CASGRVNEQFF TGTGCTAGTGGTAGGGTGAATGAGCAGTTCTTC
TRBD1 TRBJ1-1 . TRBV28 CASSRTGENTEAFF TGTGCCAGCAGTCGGACAGGGGAGAACACTGAAGCTTTCTTT
. TRBJ1-5 . TRBV7-2 CASSPLRRGNQPQHF TGTGCCAGCAGCCCCCTAAGGAGGGGCAATCAGCCCCAGCATTTT
. TRBJ2-2 . TRBV28 CASSFTRPPGELFF TGTGCCAGCAGTTTTACTAGACCGCCCGGGGAGCTGTTTTTT
TRBD2 TRBJ2-5 few TRBV7-9 CASSSRAGAPWSQYF TGTGCCAGCAGCTCCCGTGCGGGAGCCCCTTGGTCCCAGTACTTC
. TRBJ2-5 . TRBV7-9 CASSRSSETQYF TGTGCCAGCAGCCGTTCTTCAGAGACCCAGTACTTC
TRBD1 TRBJ1-2 . TRBV7-2 CASSPQGGVNYGYTF TGTGCCAGCAGCCCTCAGGGGGGCGTAAACTATGGCTACACCTTC
TRBD2 TRBJ2-2 once TRBV27 CASSLQPGGNTGELFF TGTGCCAGCAGTTTACAGCCGGGGGGGAACACCGGGGAGCTGTTTTTT
TRBD2 TRBJ2-1 . TRBV7-7 CASSPTSGGYNEQFF TGTGCTAGCAGCCCGACTAGCGGGGGCTACAATGAGCAGTTCTTC
TRBD2 TRBJ2-1 once TRBV7-2 CASSPGLAYNEQFF TGTGCCAGCAGCCCGGGACTAGCCTACAATGAGCAGTTCTTC
. TRBJ2-7 . TRBV14 CASSRGLQGYEQYF TGTGCCAGCAGCCGAGGTCTACAGGGTTACGAGCAGTACTTC
TRBD2 TRBJ2-1 once TRBV25-1 CASSEYGSGINEQFF TGTGCCAGCAGTGAATATGGTAGCGGGATCAATGAGCAGTTCTTC
TRBD1 TRBJ1-1 few TRBV5-4 CASSLQRGLTEAMLF TGTGCCAGCAGCTTGCAGAGGGGGCTTACTGAAGCTATGCTCTTT
. TRBJ2-7 . TRBV28 CASSFEAGAYEQYF TGTGCCAGCAGTTTTGAGGCAGGGGCCTACGAGCAGTACTTC